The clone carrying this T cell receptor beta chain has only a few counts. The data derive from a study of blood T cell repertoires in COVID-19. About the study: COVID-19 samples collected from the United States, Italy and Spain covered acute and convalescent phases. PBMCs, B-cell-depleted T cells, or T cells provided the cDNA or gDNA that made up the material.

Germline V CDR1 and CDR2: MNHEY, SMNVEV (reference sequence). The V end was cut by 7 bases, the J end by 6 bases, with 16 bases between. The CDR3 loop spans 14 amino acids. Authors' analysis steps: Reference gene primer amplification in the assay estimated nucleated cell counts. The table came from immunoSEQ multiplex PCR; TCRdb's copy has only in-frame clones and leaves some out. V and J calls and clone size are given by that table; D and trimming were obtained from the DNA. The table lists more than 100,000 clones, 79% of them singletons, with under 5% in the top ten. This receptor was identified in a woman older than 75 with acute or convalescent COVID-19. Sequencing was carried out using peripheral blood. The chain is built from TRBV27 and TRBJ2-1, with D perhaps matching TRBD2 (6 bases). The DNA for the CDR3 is TGTGCCAGCACCGGGGCGGGATCGGGCAATGAGCAGTTCTTC. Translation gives CASTGAGSGNEQFF.